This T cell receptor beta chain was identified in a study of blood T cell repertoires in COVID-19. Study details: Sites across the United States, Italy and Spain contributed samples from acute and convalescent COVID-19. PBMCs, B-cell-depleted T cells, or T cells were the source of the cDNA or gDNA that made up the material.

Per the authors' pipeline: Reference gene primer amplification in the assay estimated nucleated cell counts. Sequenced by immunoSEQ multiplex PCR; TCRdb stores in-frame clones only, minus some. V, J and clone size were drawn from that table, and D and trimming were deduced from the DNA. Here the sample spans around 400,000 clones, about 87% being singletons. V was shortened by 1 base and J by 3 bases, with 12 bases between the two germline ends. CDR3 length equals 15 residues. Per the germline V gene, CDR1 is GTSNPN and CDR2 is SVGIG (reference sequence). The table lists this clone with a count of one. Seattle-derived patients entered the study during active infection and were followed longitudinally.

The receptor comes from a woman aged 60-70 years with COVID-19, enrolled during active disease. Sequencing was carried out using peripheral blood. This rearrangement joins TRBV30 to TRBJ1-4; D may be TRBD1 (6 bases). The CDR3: CAWSATGLPNEKLFF. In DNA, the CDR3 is TGTGCCTGGAGTGCTACAGGGCTTCCTAATGAAAAACTGTTTTTT.